The sequence of this TCR beta chain was determined in a study of shared clonotypes between healthy human individuals. From germline, CDR1 is SEHNR and CDR2 FQNEAQ (reference sequence). The CDR3 runs 14 residues. The V and J ends lost 6 bases and 7 bases respectively, with 16 bases between them. Sequenced by immunoSEQ multiplex PCR; TCRdb stores in-frame clones only, minus some. Among millions of clones, around 94% were seen once, and the ten largest hold around 0.15%. The TCR originated in a man aged 18 to 29 in good health. This chain uses TRBV7-9 with TRBJ1-5; a weak D match, TRBD1 (6 bases). Sequenced sample: naive CD4+ T cells sorted from blood. The subset was: CD45RA+ positively selected. CDR3 region: CASSHEGERQPQHF. DNA of the CDR3: TGTGCCAGCAGTCACGAGGGGGAGCGGCAGCCCCAGCATTTT.